The subject of this entry is one T cell receptor (beta chain). This sample is part of a study of identical twins. TCRdb analysed the 5' RACE reads with MiXCR anew, one entry per CDR3 protein. The sample carries approximately 500,000 distinct CDR3 sequences, about 24% recorded once. The germline CDR1 and CDR2 sequences are SEHNR and FQNEAQ (reference sequence). Trimming pared 5 bases from V and 5 bases from J, leaving 17 bases between. The CDR3 runs to 15 residues. These records were also assigned to another study, of T cells expressing NK-cell markers.

The receptor's source is a woman aged 18 to 35 in good health. The sequencing sample was made of CD4+ T cells sorted from blood. V is TRBV7-9 and J is TRBJ2-3, with TRBD2 as a possible D gene (5 bases). The CDR3 DNA is TGTGCCAGCAGCCCGGGTTGGGAACGGGAAGATACGCAGTATTTT. It yields the protein CASSPGWEREDTQYF.